This TCR beta chain was captured by sequencing in a study of cytomegalovirus exposure and HLA in healthy donors. Findings of the study overall: In a later analysis, TCR beta V- and J-gene trimming showed a link to a missense DCLRE1C variant. Most of the CMV-associated TCR beta chains (in a later analysis) appeared to be HLA-restricted.

PCR was performed using 60 Vbeta and 13 Jbeta primers. Per the authors' pipeline: Later, an analysis found 80 million or so unique TCR beta chains, and some 10 million of these were shared. The protocol was immunoSEQ multiplex PCR, while the TCRdb copy is restricted to in-frame clones and leaves out a portion. V and J calls and clone size are those listed in that table; D and trimming were worked out from the DNA. The profile shows around 140,000 clones, more than 60% of them singletons. This clone was observed a single time. Its antigen is still unknown. The TCR sequence derives from a female donor in good health and CMV-seronegative. The sequenced material came from PBMCs.

The CDR3 bases are TGTGCCACCCATGACAGGGAGTCCTATAGCAATCAGCCCCAGCATTTT. Translation gives CATHDRESYSNQPQHF. This rearrangement joins TRBV5-4 to TRBJ1-5, with 7 bases identical to TRBD1. CDR1 and CDR2 (germline): SGHNT, YYREEE (reference sequence). V lost 9 bases to trimming and J lost 0 bases; unmatched junction nucleotides: 12. The CDR3 is 16 residues long.